The clone carrying this T cell receptor (beta chain) has a single count. This entry is derived from a study of OX40 agonist ivuxolimab in advanced cancers. Study information: The study enrolled dose-escalation patients with hepatocellular carcinoma, melanoma, renal cell or head and neck cancer.

Per the germline V gene, CDR1 is LNHDA and CDR2 is SQIVND (reference sequence). This CDR3 is 17 amino acids long. V was pared by 1 base and J by 2 bases, with 8 bases of the junction left unmatched. Method: immunoSEQ multiplex PCR; TCRdb's copy keeps in-frame clones and lacks some. The sample includes some 70,000 clones, approximately 80% of them seen just once. Individuals having autoimmune disease history or systemic immunosuppression were not enrolled. The input for sequencing was CD4+ or CD8+ T cells sorted from blood, taken in a trial of the OX40 agonist ivuxolimab. This TCR was sampled from an adult with an advanced solid tumor such as melanoma, head and neck, liver or kidney cancer. The chain couples TRBV19 to TRBJ2-7; 10 bases are shared with TRBD1. The CDR3: CASSIVTGTGVTYEQYF. CDR3 bases: TGTGCCAGTAGTATAGTTACCGGGACAGGGGTTACCTACGAGCAGTACTTC.